The clone carrying this T cell receptor (beta chain) was seen only a few times. Its target is not known. Time point noted: pre-treatment sample, taken before nivolumab and TIL therapy. The entry originates in a study of TIL therapy for anti-PD-1-resistant metastatic lung cancer. Study information: Tumors had a median PD-L1 proportion score of around 6.4%.

The V and J ends lost 1 base and 4 bases respectively, with 11 bases between them. The CDR3 loop spans 14 amino acids. Germline V gene data show CDR1 as MGHRA and CDR2 as YSYEKL. The libraries were made with immunoSEQ v3. Survey-level samples got roughly 1.9 million read pairs; deep-level samples got roughly 4.5-6.5 million. Clones were read by immunoSEQ multiplex PCR, and TCRdb kept only the in-frame ones, dropping some. The data contain 60,000 or so clones, 69% of them singletons. Study-wide findings and caveats: The cohort had more treatment-naive, never-smoker and oncogene-addicted patients than typical.

The sequence derives from a person aged 30 to 80 with non-small cell lung cancer. The chain employs TRBV4-1 and TRBJ2-7, with a weak D call TRBD1 (5 bases). The sequencing here drew on blood, taken at baseline. Here the CDR3 reads CASSQATVVYEQYF. In nucleotides, the CDR3 is TGCGCCAGCAGCCAAGCGACAGTTGTGTACGAGCAGTACTTC.